What follows are 19 T cell receptor beta chains derived from one specimen sequenced in a study of blood T cell repertoires in COVID-19. The method was immunoSEQ multiplex PCR; TCRdb's version includes in-frame clones alone and lacks a portion of them. The sample has over 85,000 clones, over 75% seen once. Sequenced: peripheral blood. The receptor set was obtained from a human donor in a cohort sampled during active COVID-19.

The gene calls are TRBV14 and TRBJ2-2; weak D call: TRBD2 (6 bases). Germline CDR1 is SGHDN and CDR2 is FVKESK. The V end was cut by 4 bases, the J end by 11 bases, with 20 bases between. The length of the CDR3 is 15 residues. This CDR3 is CASSRTGRSGQELFF. In DNA, the CDR3 is TGTGCCAGCAGCCGCACCGGGAGATCGGGTCAAGAGCTGTTTTTT.

The chain joins TRBV19 to TRBJ1-5; 7 bases map to TRBD1. With V trimmed by 0 bases and J by 7 bases, 6 bases remained unmatched. The CDR3 extends over 15 amino acids. Germline V CDR1 and CDR2: LNHDA, SQIVND (reference sequence). The CDR3 is CASSIEDRVGQPQHF. CDR3 coding DNA: TGTGCCAGTAGTATAGAAGACAGGGTGGGACAGCCCCAGCATTTT.

The chain has TRBV4-3 and TRBJ1-3; D is possibly TRBD1 (5 bases). The CDR3 contains 16 residues. Germline V gene sequence: CDR1 LGHNA, CDR2 YSLEER. Trimming took off 1 base at V and 4 bases at J, with 14 bases between the two ends. The CDR3, as DNA: TGCGCCAGCAGCCAAGCGCAAGGGGCTGACGGAAACACCATATATTTT. Protein sequence: CASSQAQGADGNTIYF.

V usage is TRBV28 and J usage is TRBJ1-4, with D unresolved. V was clipped by 6 bases and J by 0 bases, with 11 bases between them. This CDR3 is built from 15 residues. Germline CDR1 and CDR2: MDHEN and SYDVKM. In DNA form, the CDR3 reads TGTGCCAGCAGCCCCGGGGATGCAACTAATGAAAAACTGTTTTTT. Its translation is CASSPGDATNEKLFF.

The chain uses TRBV7-2 and TRBJ2-7; 11 nucleotides agree with TRBD2. This CDR3 is built from 18 residues. The trim removed 2 bases at V and 2 bases at J, leaving 11 bases unmatched. CDR1 is SGHTA and CDR2 is FQGNSA in the germline V gene. The CDR3 DNA is TGTGCCAGCAGCTTAAGGGCTAGCGGGGGGTACTATCCCTACGAGCAGTACTTC. Its protein is CASSLRASGGYYPYEQYF.

This clone has only one observation. Written as DNA, the CDR3 is TGTGCCAGTAGTCGGGGATCTAGCGGGACCTACGAGCAGTACTTC. Protein: CASSRGSSGTYEQYF. J is TRBJ2-7 and V is TRBV19, with TRBD2 matching over 9 bases. Germline trimming cut 5 bases from V and 2 bases from J; bases unmatched to any gene: 7. The CDR3 sequence is 15 residues long. Germline V gene data show CDR1 as LNHDA and CDR2 as SQIVND (reference sequence).

The J gene is TRBJ2-7, the V gene TRBV10-3; possibly TRBD1 for D (6 bases). CDR1 is ENHRY and CDR2 is SYGVKD in the germline V gene. V gave up 8 bases and J gave up 9 bases, with 14 bases separating them. CDR3 size: 11 residues. The DNA for the CDR3 is TGTGCCATCGGGCGTGGGGGCCTGCAGTACTTC. Encoded protein: CAIGRGGLQYF.

Remarks on this clone: This specimen includes other DNA sequences encoding the same CDR3. The chain uses TRBV9 and TRBJ2-1; 7 bases fit TRBD2. The ends lost 0 bases at V and 1 base at J; junction bases unmatched: 1. CDR1 and CDR2 (germline): SGDLS, YYNGEE. CDR3 length: 15 amino acids. CDR3 coding DNA: TGTGCCAGCAGCGTAGGGGGAGGGTCCTACAATGAGCAGTTCTTC. The encoded protein is CASSVGGGSYNEQFF. Based on the CDR3 plus reference TRBV9 and TRBJ2-1, the full variable domain is DSGVTQTPKHLITATGQRVTLRCSPRSGDLSVYWYQQSLDQGLQFLIQYYNGEERAKGNILERFSAQQFPDLHSELNLSSLELGDSALYFCASSVGGGSYNEQFFGPGTRLTVL.

The chain couples TRBV24-1 to TRBJ1-5; 11 bases align to TRBD1. Trimming at V came to 3 bases and at J to 2 bases, leaving 2 bases not matched to a gene. In germline, CDR1 is KGHDR, CDR2 SFDVKD. The CDR3 totals 16 residues. The DNA for the CDR3 is TGTGCCACCAGTGATCGGACAGGGGGCGGCAATCAGCCCCAGCATTTT. Translation: CATSDRTGGGNQPQHF.

The chain joins TRBV3-1 (or the pseudogene TRBV3-2) to TRBJ1-2; no firm D call. Trimming left V 0 bases short and J 7 bases short, with 12 bases between. Germline V gene sequence: CDR1 LGHDT, CDR2 YNNKEL (reference sequence). The length of the CDR3 is 14 residues. CDR3: CASSQDGGRPGYTF. CDR3 coding DNA: TGTGCCAGCAGCCAAGATGGCGGGAGACCTGGCTACACCTTC.

V usage is TRBV6-5 and J usage is TRBJ1-1, with 9 bases aligning to TRBD1. CDR1 is MNHEY, CDR2 SVGAGI, per germline. J gave up 1 base and V 6 bases, and 6 bases lay outside the gene matches. The CDR3 loop spans 15 amino acids. The CDR3 region has the DNA TGTGCCAGCAGGACAACAGGGGGCGCGAACACTGAAGCTTTCTTT. Amino acid sequence: CASRTTGGANTEAFF.

The V and J genes are TRBV4-3 and TRBJ2-7; possibly TRBD2 for D (6 bases). The CDR3 contains 15 residues. The V end lost 4 bases, the J end lost 1 base, and 14 bases lay between the germline ends. Germline V gene sequence: CDR1 LGHNA, CDR2 YSLEER. The CDR3 spells CASSLRIGTSYEQYF. The DNA of the CDR3 is TGCGCCAGCAGCCTCAGGATAGGGACTTCCTACGAGCAGTACTTC.

Comment on this clone: One end of the junction varies from germline; a read error may be responsible. V and J are TRBV4-3 and TRBJ1-1, with 8 bases matching TRBD1. The length of the CDR3 is 13 residues. Germline CDR1 LGHNA, CDR2 YSLEER. In DNA, the CDR3 is TGCGCCAGCAGCCAAGATCTGGGACAGGACGGAATCTTT. This encodes CASSQDLGQDGIF.

V usage is TRBV19 and J usage is TRBJ1-2; a weak D match, TRBD1 (5 bases). Trimming took off 1 base at V and 7 bases at J, with 13 bases between the two ends. Germline V gene sequence: CDR1 LNHDA, CDR2 SQIVND (reference sequence). The CDR3 is made up of 14 amino acids. The CDR3 nucleotides read TGTGCCAGTAGTATAGTGTCCGGGGGAGGTGGCTACACCTTC. Amino acid sequence: CASSIVSGGGGYTF.

The chain combines TRBV7-9 with TRBJ2-3; no clear D gene. Germline assignment: CDR1 SEHNR and CDR2 FQNEAQ (reference sequence). The CDR3 is 12 amino acids. V lost 2 bases and J lost 13, with 13 bases in between. CDR3 coding DNA: TGTGCCAGCAGCTTAAAACCGAAGGAGAAGTATTTT. Translating it yields CASSLKPKEKYF.

The rearrangement uses TRBV6-2 or TRBV6-3 and TRBJ2-1, with TRBD2 as a possible D gene (6 bases). Looked up from germline, CDR1 is MNHEY and CDR2 is SVGEGT. The V end was cut by 0 bases, the J end by 2 bases, with 8 bases between. This CDR3 comprises 15 residues. The CDR3 bases are TGTGCCAGCAGTTACTCGGGGGAGGCCTACAATGAGCAGTTCTTC. Its translation: CASSYSGEAYNEQFF.

This rearrangement joins TRBV28 to TRBJ2-6; D unclear. Trimming stripped 3 bases from V and 0 bases from J, with 6 bases between. The CDR3 spans 15 residues. The V gene's germline CDR1 is MDHEN and CDR2 SYDVKM. CDR3 DNA: TGTGCCAGCAGTTTGGAGTTCTCTGGGGCCAACGTCCTGACTTTC. This translates into CASSLEFSGANVLTF.

The chain recombines TRBV21-1 with TRBJ1-2. TRBV21-1 is a recognized pseudogene. This CDR3 is 15 amino acids long. CDR3 sequence reads: CASSKASSNNYGYTF. CDR3 DNA: TGTGCCAGCAGCAAAGCCTCATCTAATAACTATGGCTACACCTTC.

CDR3 loop: CASSLTDSLHF. CDR3 coding DNA: TGTGCCAGCAGTTTGACAGATTCCCTCCACTTT. The chain has TRBV6-2 or TRBV6-3 and TRBJ1-6; D may be TRBD1 (5 bases). This CDR3 has 11 residues. V lost 4 bases, J lost 14 bases, and 9 bases lay in between. Germline values: CDR1 MNHEY, CDR2 SVGEGT.